Listed below are T cell receptor beta chains from one sample, sequenced in a study of blood T cell repertoires in COVID-19. TCRdb keeps only in-frame clones here, not all; method: immunoSEQ multiplex PCR. The profile shows 150,000 to 200,000 clones, approximately 80% of them singletons. Material for sequencing was PBMCs or T cells enriched from blood (not recorded which). Every receptor here comes from a man in his sixties who had been exposed to COVID-19. CDR3s include the opening cysteine and the closing phenylalanine or tryptophan. D genes are given only for firm matches. Where a row states a size, it is once, few, many or the class of an expanded clone; other rows omit it.

>TRBJ2-1|once|TRBV5-6|NA
TGTGCCAGCAGCTTGCTCCGGGACACCTCCAATGAGCAGTTCTTC
CASSLLRDTSNEQFF
>TRBJ1-2|NA|TRBV29-1|NA
TGCAGCGTTGAAGCGGGGAACTATGGCTACACCTTC
CSVEAGNYGYTF
>TRBJ2-2|NA|TRBV6-1|NA
TGTGCCAGCAGTGAAGCTGGGGGAGGAACCGGGGAGCTGTTTTTT
CASSEAGGGTGELFF
>TRBJ1-2|NA|TRBV27|TRBD1
TGTGCCAGCCTACGCAGACTCCGACAGGGCGCCAACTATGGCTACACCTTC
CASLRRLRQGANYGYTF
>TRBJ2-2|NA|TRBV29-1|TRBD2
TGCAGCGTGGGGGTTAGCGGGAGCGGTGCCGGGGAGCTGTTTTTT
CSVGVSGSGAGELFF
>TRBJ2-2|NA|TRBV27|TRBD1
TGTGCCAGCAGTGGGACAGGGGGCAACACCGGGGAGCTGTTTTTT
CASSGTGGNTGELFF
>TRBJ1-1|NA|TRBV19|NA
TGTGCCAGTAGTATAGTCGGGGGATCTGAAGCTTTCTTT
CASSIVGGSEAFF
>TRBJ2-1|NA|TRBV9|TRBD1
TGTGCCAGCAGCGTCGACTTGGACAGGCTTGAGCAGTTCTTC
CASSVDLDRLEQFF
>TRBJ1-6|few|TRBV5-1|NA
TGCGCCAGCAGCTTGGAGGCAGGGGCCTATAATTCACCCCTCCACTTT
CASSLEAGAYNSPLHF
>TRBJ1-1|NA|TRBV29-1|TRBD1
TGCAGCGTTGGGACAGGGGGTGTGACTGAAGCTTTCTTT
CSVGTGGVTEAFF
>TRBJ1-5|NA|TRBV6-5|TRBD1
TGTGCCAGCAGTAGACAGGGTAGCAATCAGCCCCAGCATTTT
CASSRQGSNQPQHF
>TRBJ1-1|few|TRBV7-8|TRBD1
TGTGCCAGCAGCTCTACCGGGACAGGGAGTACTGAAGCTTTCTTT
CASSSTGTGSTEAFF
>TRBJ2-7|NA|TRBV2|TRBD2
TGTGCCAGCAGGACAGGACTAGCGGGAATCGCCTACGAGCAGTACTTC
CASRTGLAGIAYEQYF
>TRBJ2-7|NA|TRBV28|TRBD1
TGTGCCAGCAGTTTTTCGGACAGGGGAGGCGAGCAGTACTTC
CASSFSDRGGEQYF
>TRBJ2-7|once|TRBV9|NA
TGTGCCAGCAGCTCAGCGGCTGCTAACTCCTACGAGCAGTACTTC
CASSSAAANSYEQYF
>TRBJ1-1|NA|TRBV9|TRBD1
TGTGCCAGCAGCATAAGACAGGGGGGGACTGAAGCTTTCTTT
CASSIRQGGTEAFF
>TRBJ1-3|many|TRBV5-6|NA
TGTGCCAGCAGCTTGGAGGGAGAGGGAGTAGTTGGAAACACCATATATTTT
CASSLEGEGVVGNTIYF
>TRBJ2-2|NA|TRBV28|TRBD1
TGTGCCAGCAGTGTGGACAGGGGGCGGGCCGGGGAGCTGTTTTTT
CASSVDRGRAGELFF
>TRBJ1-2|NA|TRBV30|TRBD1
TGTGCCTGGACGCCAGAAACACAGGGGAACTATGGCTACACCTTC
CAWTPETQGNYGYTF
>TRBJ1-3|NA|TRBV11-2|TRBD1
TGTGCCAGCAGCCCAGGGACAGGGGGCACTGGAAACACCATATATTTT
CASSPGTGGTGNTIYF
>TRBJ2-7|NA|TRBV19|TRBD1
TGTGCCAGTAGGGACAGGGGCCACGAGCAGTACTTC
CASRDRGHEQYF
>TRBJ2-3|NA|TRBV28|TRBD2
TGTGCCAGCAGACCGGGGGGGGCGGTCACAGATACGCAGTATTTT
CASRPGGAVTDTQYF
>TRBJ2-3|NA|TRBV7-3|TRBD1
TGTGCCAGCAGCCAGCGGACAGGGGGCACAGATACGCAGTATTTT
CASSQRTGGTDTQYF
>TRBJ2-7|NA|TRBV30|TRBD1
TGTGCCTGGGGAAGAAACAAAGGACAGGACCTCGCGGAGCAGTACTTC
CAWGRNKGQDLAEQYF
>TRBJ1-2|NA|TRBV7-8|TRBD1
TGTGCCAGCAGCTTAGGAGGACAGGGGGGCTATGGCTACACCTTC
CASSLGGQGGYGYTF
>TRBJ1-5|few|TRBV4-2|NA
TGTGCCAGCAGCCTTACTCAGGGTGACAATCAGCCCCAGCATTTT
CASSLTQGDNQPQHF
>TRBJ1-2|NA|TRBV15|NA
TGTGCCACCAGCCCCCAACTAGAGCGGCGGGTAGACTATGGCTACACCTTC
CATSPQLERRVDYGYTF
>TRBJ2-1|NA|TRBV5-1|TRBD1
TGCGCCAGCAGCTCTTCCGGGACAGGGGGCAGGGGGTGGTTCTTC
CASSSSGTGGRGWFF
>TRBJ2-3|NA|TRBV5-1|TRBD1
TGCGCCAGCAGGATGGGACAGGGTGGGTCAGATACGCAGTATTTT
CASRMGQGGSDTQYF
>TRBJ2-7|NA|TRBV4-1|TRBD2
TGCGCCAGCAGCCAAGATCTCGCTAGCGGGAGAATCTACGAGCAGTACTTC
CASSQDLASGRIYEQYF
>TRBJ1-2|NA|TRBV10-3|TRBD1
TGTGCCATCAGTGAGCCGACTAGGACAGGGGGTAACTATGGCTACACCTTC
CAISEPTRTGGNYGYTF
>TRBJ2-3|once|TRBV5-1|NA
TGCGCCAGCAGCTTGCTCGGGAGCACAGATACGCAGTATTTT
CASSLLGSTDTQYF
>TRBJ1-2|NA|TRBV24-1|NA
TGTGCCACCCCCGGGGTATGGAACTATGGCTACACCTTC
CATPGVWNYGYTF
>TRBJ2-6|NA|TRBV27|NA
TGTGCCAGCAGCCTTATAGGAGGTGATGGGGCCAACGTCCTGACTTTC
CASSLIGGDGANVLTF
>TRBJ1-1|NA|TRBV13|TRBD1
TGTGCCAGCAGCGGAACCGGGACAGGGGATACTGAAGCTTTCTTT
CASSGTGTGDTEAFF